This record concerns one T cell receptor beta chain sequence. The data were obtained in a study of T-cell reconstitution after alpha-beta-depleted transplantation in children. Preparation of the TCRbeta library was carried out with unique molecular identifiers. Each CDR3 protein is one row after TCRdb ran MiXCR on the PCR reads. The sample comprises just over 950,000 distinct CDR3 sequences, 25% to 30% of which are singletons, and about 28% rests with the top ten. This CDR3 region has 16 residues. With 4 bases removed from V and 9 bases from J, the gap between germline ends came to 19 bases. The TCR sequence derives from a boy younger than two who had a stem cell transplant for SCID, so the T cells may come from the graft donor. The rearrangement links TRBV12-3 or TRBV12-4 to TRBJ1-6; tentative D call: TRBD1 (6 bases). Specimen: PBMCs, mostly from graft donor cells, collected 360 days after TCRalphabeta/CD19-depleted stem cell transplant. The CDR3 region is CASSSPGGSLGSPLHF. The CDR3 coding sequence is TGTGCCAGCAGTTCCCCGGGGGGCTCTTTAGGTTCACCCCTCCACTTT.